This TCR beta chain is drawn from a study of T cell responses to AZD1222 COVID-19 vaccine. The protocol was immunoSEQ multiplex PCR, while the TCRdb copy is restricted to in-frame clones and leaves out a portion. The profile covers around 100,000 clones, with 85% to 90% appearing a single time and roughly 15% taken by the ten largest. A remark on this clone: The antigen is undetermined.

General observations from the study: Spike-spanning, vaccine-associated CD4 TCRs were dominant at 160-218 and 743-854.

The V and J ends lost 4 bases and 2 bases, in that order; junction bases with no gene match: 6. CDR3 length: 16 residues. CDR1 and CDR2 (germline): SGHTS, YDEGEE. Material: peripheral blood, obtained on day 0 of AZD1222 vaccination. The chain is built from TRBV5-8 and TRBJ2-3; the match to TRBD2 covers 11 bases. The TCR comes from an adult in good health. DNA of the CDR3: TGTGCCAGCAGCCCTGGACTAGCGGGTATCACAGATACGCAGTATTTT. As protein: CASSPGLAGITDTQYF.